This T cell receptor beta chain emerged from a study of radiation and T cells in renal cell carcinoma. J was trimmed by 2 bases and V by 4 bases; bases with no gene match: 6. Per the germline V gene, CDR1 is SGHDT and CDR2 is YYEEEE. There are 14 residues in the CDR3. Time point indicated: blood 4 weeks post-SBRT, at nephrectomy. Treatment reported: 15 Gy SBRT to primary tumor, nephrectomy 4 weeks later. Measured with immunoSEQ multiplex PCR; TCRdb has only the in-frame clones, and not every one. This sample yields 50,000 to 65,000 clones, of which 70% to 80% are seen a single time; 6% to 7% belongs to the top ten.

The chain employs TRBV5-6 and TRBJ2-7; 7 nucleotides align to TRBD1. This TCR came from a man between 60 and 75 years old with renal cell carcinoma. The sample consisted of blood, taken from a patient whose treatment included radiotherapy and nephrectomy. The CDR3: CASSRGGRTYEQYF. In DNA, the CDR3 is TGTGCCAGCAGCCGAGGGGGCAGAACCTACGAGCAGTACTTC.